Only a few counts were recorded for the clone carrying this T cell receptor beta chain. Its target is unknown. Per the germline V gene, CDR1 is LNHNV and CDR2 is YYDKDF (reference sequence). This CDR3 spans 14 amino acids. Trimming took off 5 bases at V and 2 bases at J, with 13 bases between the two ends. From RNA transcripts, TCR beta CDR3 regions were amplified. The HTBI primer set drove a first-round RT-PCR of the TCR CDR3. In TCRdb, the multiplex PCR reads were re-called with MiXCR into one record per CDR3 protein. The profile shows about 380,000 distinct CDR3 sequences, less than 20% of them singletons. Diagnostic decisions used clinical symptoms, serum thyroxine and TRAb, thyroid ultrasound and orbital computed tomography. This sample stems from a study of T cells in Graves' hyperthyroidism and ophthalmopathy. Broader study findings: In simple terms, a model built on 13 V-J features told ophthalmopathy apart from stable hyperthyroidism. Most expanded thyroid clonotypes above 0.001 recurred in blood.

This receptor was taken from a man between 18 and 29 years old with Graves' ophthalmopathy. The genes are TRBV15 and TRBJ2-7; a weak D match, TRBD2 (5 bases). The sequenced sample consisted of blood. The CDR3 DNA is TGTGCCACCAGCGACCTCGGGATTACCTACGAGCAGTACTTC. Its translation is CATSDLGITYEQYF.